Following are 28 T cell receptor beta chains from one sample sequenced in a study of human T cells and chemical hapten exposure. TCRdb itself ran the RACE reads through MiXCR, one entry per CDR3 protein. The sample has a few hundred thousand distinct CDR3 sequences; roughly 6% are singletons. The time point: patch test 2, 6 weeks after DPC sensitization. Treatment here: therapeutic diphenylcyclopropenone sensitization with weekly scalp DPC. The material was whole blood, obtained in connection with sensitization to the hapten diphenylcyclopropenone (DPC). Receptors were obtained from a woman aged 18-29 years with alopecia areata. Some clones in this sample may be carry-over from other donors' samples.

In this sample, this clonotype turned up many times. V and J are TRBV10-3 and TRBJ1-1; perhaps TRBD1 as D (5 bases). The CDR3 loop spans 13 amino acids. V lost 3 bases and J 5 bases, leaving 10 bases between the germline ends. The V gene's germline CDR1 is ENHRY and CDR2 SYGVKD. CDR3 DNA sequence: TGTGCCATCAGTGAACACGGGGGTACTGAAGCTTTCTTT. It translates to CAISEHGGTEAFF.

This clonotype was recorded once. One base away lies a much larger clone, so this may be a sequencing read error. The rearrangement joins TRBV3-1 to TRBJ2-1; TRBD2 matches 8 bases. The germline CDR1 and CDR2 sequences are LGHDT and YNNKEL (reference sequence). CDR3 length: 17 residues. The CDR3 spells CACSQGHPGTSDSEQFF. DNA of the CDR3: TGTGCCTGCAGCCAAGGACATCCGGGGACTAGTGATAGTGAGCAGTTCTTC.

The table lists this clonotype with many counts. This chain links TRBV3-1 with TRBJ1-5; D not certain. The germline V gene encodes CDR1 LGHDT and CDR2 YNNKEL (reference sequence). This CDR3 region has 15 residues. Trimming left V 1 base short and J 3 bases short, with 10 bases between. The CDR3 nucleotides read TGTGCCAGCAGCCAAGGACTGGGCCCCAATCAGCCCCAGCATTTT. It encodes CASSQGLGPNQPQHF.

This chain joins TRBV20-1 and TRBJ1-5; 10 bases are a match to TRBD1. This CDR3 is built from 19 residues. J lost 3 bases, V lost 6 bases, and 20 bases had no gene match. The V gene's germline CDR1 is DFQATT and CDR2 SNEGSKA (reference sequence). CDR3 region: CSAANPGQGIVWANQPQHF. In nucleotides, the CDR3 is TGCAGTGCAGCAAATCCGGGACAGGGGATCGTTTGGGCCAATCAGCCCCAGCATTTT.

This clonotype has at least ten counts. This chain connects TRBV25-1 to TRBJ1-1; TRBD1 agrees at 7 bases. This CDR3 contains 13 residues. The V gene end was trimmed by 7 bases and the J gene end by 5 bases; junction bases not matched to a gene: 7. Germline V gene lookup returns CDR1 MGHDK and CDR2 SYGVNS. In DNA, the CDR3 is TGTGCCAGCATAGAGGGGGCGGAAACTGAAGCTTTCTTT. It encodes CASIEGAETEAFF.

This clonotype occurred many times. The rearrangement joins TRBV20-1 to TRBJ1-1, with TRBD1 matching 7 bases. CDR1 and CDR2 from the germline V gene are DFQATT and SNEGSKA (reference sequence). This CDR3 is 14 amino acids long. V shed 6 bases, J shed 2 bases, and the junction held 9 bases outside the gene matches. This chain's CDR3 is CSATGDSSNTEAFF. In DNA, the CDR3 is TGCAGTGCAACTGGGGACAGTTCAAACACTGAAGCTTTCTTT.

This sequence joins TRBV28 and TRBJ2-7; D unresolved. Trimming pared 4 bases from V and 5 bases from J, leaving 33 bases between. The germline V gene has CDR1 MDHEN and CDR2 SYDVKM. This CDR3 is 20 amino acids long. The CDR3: CASSSPDIQFYPRSRDEQYF. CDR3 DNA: TGTGCCAGCAGTTCGCCCGATATACAATTCTACCCCCGTTCAAGGGACGAGCAGTACTTC.

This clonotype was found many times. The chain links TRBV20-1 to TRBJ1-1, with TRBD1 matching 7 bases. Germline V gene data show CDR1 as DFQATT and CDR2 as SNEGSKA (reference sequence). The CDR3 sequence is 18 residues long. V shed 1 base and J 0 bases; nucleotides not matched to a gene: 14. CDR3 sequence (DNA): TGCAGTGCTAGAGCGGGACAGCTTGCCCCCCAGTTGAACACTGAAGCTTTCTTT. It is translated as CSARAGQLAPQLNTEAFF.

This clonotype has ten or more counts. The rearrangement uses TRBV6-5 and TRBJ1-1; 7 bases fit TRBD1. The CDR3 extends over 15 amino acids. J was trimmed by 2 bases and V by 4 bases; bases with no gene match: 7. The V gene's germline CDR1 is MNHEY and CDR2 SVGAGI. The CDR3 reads CASSLPGQQNTEAFF. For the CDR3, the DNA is TGTGCCAGCAGTTTACCGGGACAGCAAAACACTGAAGCTTTCTTT.

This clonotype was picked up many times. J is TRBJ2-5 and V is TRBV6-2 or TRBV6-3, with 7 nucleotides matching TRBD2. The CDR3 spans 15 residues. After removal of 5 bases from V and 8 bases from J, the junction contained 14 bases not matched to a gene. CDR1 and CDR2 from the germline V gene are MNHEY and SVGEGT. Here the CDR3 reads CASSHRDRAGETQYF. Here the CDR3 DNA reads TGTGCCAGCAGTCACCGGGACCGCGCGGGGGAAACCCAGTACTTC.

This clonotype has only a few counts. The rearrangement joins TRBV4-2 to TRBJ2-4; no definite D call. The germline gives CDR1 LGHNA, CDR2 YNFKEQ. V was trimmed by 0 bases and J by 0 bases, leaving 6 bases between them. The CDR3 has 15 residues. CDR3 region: CASSQDTLAKNIQYF. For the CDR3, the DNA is TGTGCCAGCAGCCAAGATACGTTAGCCAAAAACATTCAGTACTTC.

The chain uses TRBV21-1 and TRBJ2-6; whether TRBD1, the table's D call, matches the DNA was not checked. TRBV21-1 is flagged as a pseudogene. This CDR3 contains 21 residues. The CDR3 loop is CASTRRGLSQGPRSGANVLTF. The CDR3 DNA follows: TGTGCCAGCACTCGTAGGGGGCTAAGCCAAGGTCCCCGCTCTGGGGCCAACGTCCTGACTTTC.

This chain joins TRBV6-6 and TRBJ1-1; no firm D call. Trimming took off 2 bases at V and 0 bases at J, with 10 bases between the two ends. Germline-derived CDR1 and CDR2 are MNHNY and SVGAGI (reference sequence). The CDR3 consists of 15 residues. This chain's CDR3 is CASSYVLSLNTEAFF. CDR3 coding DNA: TGTGCCAGCAGTTACGTTTTATCCCTGAACACTGAAGCTTTCTTT.

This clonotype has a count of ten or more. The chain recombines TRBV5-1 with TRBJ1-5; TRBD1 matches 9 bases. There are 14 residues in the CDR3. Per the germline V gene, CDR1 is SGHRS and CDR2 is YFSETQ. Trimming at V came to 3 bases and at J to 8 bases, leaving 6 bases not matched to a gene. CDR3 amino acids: CASSWGQGNEPQHF. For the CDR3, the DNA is TGCGCCAGCAGCTGGGGACAGGGAAATGAGCCCCAGCATTTT.

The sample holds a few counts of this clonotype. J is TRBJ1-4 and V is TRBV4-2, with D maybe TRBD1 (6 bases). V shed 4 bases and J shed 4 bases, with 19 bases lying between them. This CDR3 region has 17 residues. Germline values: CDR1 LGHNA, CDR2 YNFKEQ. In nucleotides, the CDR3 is TGTGCCAGCAGCCCCCCCGGGGGGCGTCCCCTTAATGAAAAACTGTTTTTT. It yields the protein CASSPPGGRPLNEKLFF.

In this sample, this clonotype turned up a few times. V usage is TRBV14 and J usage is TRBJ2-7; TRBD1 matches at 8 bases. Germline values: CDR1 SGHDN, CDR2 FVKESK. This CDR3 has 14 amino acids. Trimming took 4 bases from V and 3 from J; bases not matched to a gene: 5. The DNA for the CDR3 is TGTGCCAGCAGCCCGTGGACAGGGAACTACGAGCAGTACTTC. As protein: CASSPWTGNYEQYF.

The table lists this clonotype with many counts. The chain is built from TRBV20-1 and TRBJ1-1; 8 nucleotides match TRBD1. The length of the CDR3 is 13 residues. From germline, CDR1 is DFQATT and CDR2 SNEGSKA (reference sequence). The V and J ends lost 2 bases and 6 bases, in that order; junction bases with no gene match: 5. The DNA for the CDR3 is TGCAGTGCTAGATCAGGGGGCGAGGCTGAAGCTTTCTTT. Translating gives CSARSGGEAEAFF.

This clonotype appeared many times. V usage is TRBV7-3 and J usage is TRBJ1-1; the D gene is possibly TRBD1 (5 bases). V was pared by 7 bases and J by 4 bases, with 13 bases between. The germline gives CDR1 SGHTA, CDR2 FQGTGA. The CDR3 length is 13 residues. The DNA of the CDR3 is TGTGCCAGCACCCCGGGAGGGGTCACTGAAGCTTTCTTT. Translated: CASTPGGVTEAFF.

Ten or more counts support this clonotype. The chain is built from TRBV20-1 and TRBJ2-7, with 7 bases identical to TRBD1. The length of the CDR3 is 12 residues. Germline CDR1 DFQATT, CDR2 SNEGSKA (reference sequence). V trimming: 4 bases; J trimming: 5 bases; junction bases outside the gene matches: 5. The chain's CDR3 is CSATRQGDEQYF. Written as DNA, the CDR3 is TGCAGTGCTACTCGACAGGGTGACGAGCAGTACTTC.

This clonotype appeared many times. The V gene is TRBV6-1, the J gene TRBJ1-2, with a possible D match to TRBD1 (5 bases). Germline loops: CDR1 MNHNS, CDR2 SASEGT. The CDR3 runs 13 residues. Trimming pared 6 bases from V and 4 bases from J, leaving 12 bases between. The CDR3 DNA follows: TGTGCCAGCAGCGTGGGACTGATCTATGGCTACACCTTC. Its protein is CASSVGLIYGYTF.

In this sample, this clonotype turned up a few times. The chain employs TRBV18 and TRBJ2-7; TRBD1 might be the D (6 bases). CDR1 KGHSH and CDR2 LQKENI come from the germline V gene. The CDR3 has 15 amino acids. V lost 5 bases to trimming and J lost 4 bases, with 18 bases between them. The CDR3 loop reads CASSVRDTVGYEQYF. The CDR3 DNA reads TGTGCCAGCTCAGTACGGGACACCGTAGGGTACGAGCAGTACTTC. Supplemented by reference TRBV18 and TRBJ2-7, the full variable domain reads NAGVMQNPRHLVRRRGQEARLRCSPMKGHSHVYWYRQLPEEGLKFMVYLQKENIIDESGMPKERFSAEFPKEGPSILRIQQVVRGDSAAYFCASSVRDTVGYEQYFGPGTRLTVT.

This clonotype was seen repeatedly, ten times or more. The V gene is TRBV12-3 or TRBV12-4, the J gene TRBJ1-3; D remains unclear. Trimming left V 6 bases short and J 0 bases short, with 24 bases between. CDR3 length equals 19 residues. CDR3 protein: CASSNPSDRAANSGNTIYF. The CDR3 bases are TGTGCCAGCAGCAATCCATCCGACCGGGCCGCAAACTCTGGAAACACCATATATTTT.

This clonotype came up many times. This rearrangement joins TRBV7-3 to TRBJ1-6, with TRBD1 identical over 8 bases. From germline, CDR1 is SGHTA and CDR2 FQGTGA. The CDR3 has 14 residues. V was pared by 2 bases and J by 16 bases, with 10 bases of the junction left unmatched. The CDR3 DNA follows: TGTGCCAGCAGCTTAGCAGGACAGGGCTCTCTGCTCCACTTT. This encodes CASSLAGQGSLLHF.

The CDR3 region is CASSYSIPEAGYWTEAFF. CDR3 bases: TGTGCCAGCAGTTACTCGATCCCCGAGGCAGGTTACTGGACTGAAGCTTTCTTT. The chain carries TRBV6-5 and TRBJ1-1; unclear D gene. V lost 0 bases, J lost 5 bases, and 22 bases lay in between. The CDR3 is made up of 18 amino acids. CDR1 and CDR2 (germline): MNHEY, SVGAGI.

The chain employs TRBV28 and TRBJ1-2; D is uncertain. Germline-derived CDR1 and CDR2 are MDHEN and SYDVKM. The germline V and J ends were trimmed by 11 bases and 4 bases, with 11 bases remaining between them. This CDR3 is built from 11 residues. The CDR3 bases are TGTGCCTTGCGGGCGGCCTATGGCTACACCTTC. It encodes CALRAAYGYTF.

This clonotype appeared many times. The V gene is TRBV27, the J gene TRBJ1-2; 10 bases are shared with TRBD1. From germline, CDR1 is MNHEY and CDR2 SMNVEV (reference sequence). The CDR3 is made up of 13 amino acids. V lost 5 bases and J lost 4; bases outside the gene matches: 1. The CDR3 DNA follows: TGTGCCAGCAGTAGGACAGGGGGCTATGGCTACACCTTC. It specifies CASSRTGGYGYTF.

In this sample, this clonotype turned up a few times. CDR3: CASSLSRDLGRAFF. In nucleotides, the CDR3 is TGTGCCAGCAGCTTAAGTCGTGATCTGGGGAGAGCTTTCTTT. V usage is TRBV7-2 and J usage is TRBJ1-1; D is undetermined. The CDR3 covers 14 residues. Germline V gene sequence: CDR1 SGHTA, CDR2 FQGNSA. The V and J ends lost 2 bases and 10 bases respectively, with 17 bases between them.

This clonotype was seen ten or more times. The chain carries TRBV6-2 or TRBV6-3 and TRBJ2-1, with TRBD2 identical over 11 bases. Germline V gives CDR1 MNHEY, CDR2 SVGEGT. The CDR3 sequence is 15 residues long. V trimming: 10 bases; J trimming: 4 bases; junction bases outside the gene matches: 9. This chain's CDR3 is CAIAPTSGGYNEQFF. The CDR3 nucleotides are TGTGCCATCGCCCCTACTAGCGGGGGATACAATGAGCAGTTCTTC.